This T cell receptor beta chain is drawn from a study of T cells after yellow fever vaccination. V lost 1 base, J lost 4 bases, and 10 bases lay in between. Germline V gives CDR1 SQVTM, CDR2 ANQGSEA. The CDR3 runs 13 residues. There are a few counts of this clonotype. From the 5' RACE reads, TCRdb called clonotypes with MiXCR, one entry per CDR3 protein. The data contain about 360,000 distinct CDR3 sequences, around 6.4% of them singletons. The sequence was obtained from a man aged 25-45 years who received the YFV17D yellow fever vaccine. Specimen: PBMCs, collected 5 days after the yellow fever booster vaccination. The gene calls are TRBV29-1 and TRBJ1-1; D is possibly TRBD1 (5 bases). The CDR3 is CSVEVRDGTEAFF. The CDR3 bases are TGCAGCGTTGAAGTCAGGGATGGCACTGAAGCTTTCTTT.